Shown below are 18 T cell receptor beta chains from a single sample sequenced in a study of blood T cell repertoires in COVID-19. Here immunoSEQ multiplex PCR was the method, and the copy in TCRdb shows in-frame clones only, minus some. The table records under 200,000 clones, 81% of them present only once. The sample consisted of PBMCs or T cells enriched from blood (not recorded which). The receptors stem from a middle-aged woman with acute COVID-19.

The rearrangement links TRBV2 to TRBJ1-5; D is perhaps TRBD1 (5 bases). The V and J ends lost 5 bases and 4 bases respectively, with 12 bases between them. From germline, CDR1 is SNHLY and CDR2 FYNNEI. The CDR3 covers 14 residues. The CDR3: CASSRADINQPQHF. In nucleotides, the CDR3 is TGTGCCAGCAGTCGGGCGGACATTAATCAGCCCCAGCATTTT.

CDR3 region: CASSSDYFDEQFF. The CDR3 coding sequence is TGCGCCAGCAGCTCAGACTACTTCGATGAGCAGTTCTTC. This sequence joins TRBV5-1 and TRBJ2-1, with D maybe TRBD2 (5 bases). V lost 3 bases, J lost 8 bases, and 12 bases lay in between. This CDR3 has 13 residues. CDR1 and CDR2 (germline): SGHRS, YFSETQ.

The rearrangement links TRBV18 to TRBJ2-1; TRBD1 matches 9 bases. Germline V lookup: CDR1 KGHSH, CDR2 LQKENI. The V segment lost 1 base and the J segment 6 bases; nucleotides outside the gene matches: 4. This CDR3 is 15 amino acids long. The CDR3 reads CASSPRQGVGNEQFF. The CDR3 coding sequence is TGTGCCAGCTCACCACGACAGGGGGTAGGCAATGAGCAGTTCTTC. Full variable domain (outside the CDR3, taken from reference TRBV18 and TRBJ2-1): NAGVMQNPRHLVRRRGQEARLRCSPMKGHSHVYWYRQLPEEGLKFMVYLQKENIIDESGMPKERFSAEFPKEGPSILRIQQVVRGDSAAYFCASSPRQGVGNEQFFGPGTRLTVL.

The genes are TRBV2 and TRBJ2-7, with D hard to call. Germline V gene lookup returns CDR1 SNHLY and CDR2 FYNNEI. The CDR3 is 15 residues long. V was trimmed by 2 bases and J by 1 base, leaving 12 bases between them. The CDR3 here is CASSEPRKDSYEQYF. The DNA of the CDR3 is TGTGCCAGCAGTGAACCCAGGAAAGATTCCTACGAGCAGTACTTC. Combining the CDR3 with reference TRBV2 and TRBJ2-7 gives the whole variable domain EPEVTQTPSHQVTQMGQEVILRCVPISNHLYFYWYRQILGQKVEFLVSFYNNEISEKSEIFDDQFSVERPDGSNFTLKIRSTKLEDSAMYFCASSEPRKDSYEQYFGPGTRLTVT.

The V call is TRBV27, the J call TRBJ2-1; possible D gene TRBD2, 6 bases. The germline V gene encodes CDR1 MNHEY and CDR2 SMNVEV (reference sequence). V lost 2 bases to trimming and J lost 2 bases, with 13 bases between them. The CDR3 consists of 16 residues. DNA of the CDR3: TGTGCCAGCAGTTTAAACGGCGGGAAAACCTACAATGAGCAGTTCTTC. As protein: CASSLNGGKTYNEQFF.

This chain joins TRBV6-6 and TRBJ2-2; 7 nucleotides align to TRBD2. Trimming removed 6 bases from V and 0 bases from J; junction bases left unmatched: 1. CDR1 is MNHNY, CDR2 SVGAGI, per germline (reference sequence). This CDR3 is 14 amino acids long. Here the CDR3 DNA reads TGTGCCAGCAGGGCGGGGGCGAACACCGGGGAGCTGTTTTTT. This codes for CASRAGANTGELFF.

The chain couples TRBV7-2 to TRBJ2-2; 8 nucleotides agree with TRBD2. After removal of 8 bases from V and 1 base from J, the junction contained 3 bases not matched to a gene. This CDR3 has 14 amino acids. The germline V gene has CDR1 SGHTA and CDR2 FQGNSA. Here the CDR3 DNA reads TGTGCCAGCCGGACTAGCAAGAACACCGGGGAGCTGTTTTTT. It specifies CASRTSKNTGELFF.

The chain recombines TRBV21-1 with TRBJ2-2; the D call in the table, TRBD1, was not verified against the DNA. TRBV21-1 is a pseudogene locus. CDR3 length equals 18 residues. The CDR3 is CASSKVRGQGLNTGELFF. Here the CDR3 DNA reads TGTGCCAGCAGCAAAGTCCGCGGACAGGGATTGAACACCGGGGAGCTGTTTTTT.

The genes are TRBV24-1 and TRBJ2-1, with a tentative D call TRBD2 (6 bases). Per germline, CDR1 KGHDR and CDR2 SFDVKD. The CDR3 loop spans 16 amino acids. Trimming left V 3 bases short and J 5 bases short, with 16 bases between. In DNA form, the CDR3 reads TGTGCCACCAGTGATGGAGTAGCGGAGGGACACAATGAGCAGTTCTTC. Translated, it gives CATSDGVAEGHNEQFF.

CDR3 in DNA: TGTGCCAGTAGTAGGAGCACGGCAAGAAACACCATATATTTT. Its protein is CASSRSTARNTIYF. The V gene is TRBV19, the J gene TRBJ1-3; D remains ambiguous. The CDR3 is 14 residues long. Germline CDR1 and CDR2: LNHDA and SQIVND (reference sequence). Trimming removed 4 bases from V and 5 bases from J, with 12 bases in between. The variable domain in full, completed from reference TRBV19 and TRBJ1-3, reads DGGITQSPKYLFRKEGQNVTLSCEQNLNHDAMYWYRQDPGQGLRLIYYSQIVNDFQKGDIAEGYSVSREKKESFPLTVTSAQKNPTAFYLCASSRSTARNTIYFGEGSWLTVV.

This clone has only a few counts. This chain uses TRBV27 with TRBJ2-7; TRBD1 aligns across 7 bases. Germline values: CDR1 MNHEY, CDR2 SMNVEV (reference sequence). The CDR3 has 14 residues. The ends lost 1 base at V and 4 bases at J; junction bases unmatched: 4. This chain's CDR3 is CASSLWPGGYEQYF. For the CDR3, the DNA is TGTGCCAGCAGTTTATGGCCAGGGGGTTACGAGCAGTACTTC.

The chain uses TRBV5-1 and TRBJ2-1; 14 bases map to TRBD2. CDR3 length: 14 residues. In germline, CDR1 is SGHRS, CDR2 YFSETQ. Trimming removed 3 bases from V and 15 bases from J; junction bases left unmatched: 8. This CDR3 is CASSWGTSGSSGFF. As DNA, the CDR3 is TGCGCCAGCAGCTGGGGGACTAGCGGGAGTTCCGGGTTCTTC.

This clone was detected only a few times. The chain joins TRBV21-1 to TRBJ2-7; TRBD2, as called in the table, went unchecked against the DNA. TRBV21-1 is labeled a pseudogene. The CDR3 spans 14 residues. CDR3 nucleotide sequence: TGTGCCAGCGTCACGGGGTCTAGCGATGACGAGCAGTACGTC. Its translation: CASVTGSSDDEQYV.

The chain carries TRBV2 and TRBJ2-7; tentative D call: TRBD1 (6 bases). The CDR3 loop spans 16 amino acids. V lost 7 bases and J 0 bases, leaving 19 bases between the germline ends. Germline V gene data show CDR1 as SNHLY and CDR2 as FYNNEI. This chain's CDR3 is CASTAPPPGASYEQYF. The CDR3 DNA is TGTGCCAGCACTGCGCCCCCCCCAGGGGCCTCCTACGAGCAGTACTTC. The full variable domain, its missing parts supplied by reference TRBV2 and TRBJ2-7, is EPEVTQTPSHQVTQMGQEVILRCVPISNHLYFYWYRQILGQKVEFLVSFYNNEISEKSEIFDDQFSVERPDGSNFTLKIRSTKLEDSAMYFCASTAPPPGASYEQYFGPGTRLTVT.

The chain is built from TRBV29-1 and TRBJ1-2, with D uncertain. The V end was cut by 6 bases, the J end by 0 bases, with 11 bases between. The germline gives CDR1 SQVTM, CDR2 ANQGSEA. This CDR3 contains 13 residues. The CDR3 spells CSVLTGANYGYTF. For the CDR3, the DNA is TGCAGCGTACTGACGGGAGCTAACTATGGCTACACCTTC.

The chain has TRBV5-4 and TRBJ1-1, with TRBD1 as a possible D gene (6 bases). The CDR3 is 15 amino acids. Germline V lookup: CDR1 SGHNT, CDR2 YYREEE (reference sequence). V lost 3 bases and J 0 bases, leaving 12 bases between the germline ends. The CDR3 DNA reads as TGTGCCAGCAGCTCGACAGGACAAATGAACACTGAAGCTTTCTTT. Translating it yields CASSSTGQMNTEAFF.

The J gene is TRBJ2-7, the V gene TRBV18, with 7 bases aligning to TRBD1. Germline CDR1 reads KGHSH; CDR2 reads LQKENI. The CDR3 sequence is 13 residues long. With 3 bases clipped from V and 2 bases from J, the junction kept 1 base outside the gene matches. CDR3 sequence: CASSPGQTYEQYF. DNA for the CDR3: TGTGCCAGCTCACCGGGACAGACCTACGAGCAGTACTTC.

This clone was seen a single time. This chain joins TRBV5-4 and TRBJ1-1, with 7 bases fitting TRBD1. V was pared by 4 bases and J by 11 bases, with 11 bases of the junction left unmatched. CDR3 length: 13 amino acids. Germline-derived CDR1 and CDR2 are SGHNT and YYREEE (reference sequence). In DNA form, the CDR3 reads TGTGCCAGCAGCGTGTTCCGCCAGGGGGGCGCTTTCTTT. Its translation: CASSVFRQGGAFF.